These 2 T cell receptor beta chains were sequenced from one sample in a study of T cell responses to AZD1222 COVID-19 vaccine. Clones were read by immunoSEQ multiplex PCR, and TCRdb kept only the in-frame ones, dropping some. Among under 150,000 clones listed, over 75% were seen once. Here the sequenced sample was peripheral blood, taken on day 0 of AZD1222 vaccination. The receptors stem from an adult in good health.

The chain recombines TRBV6-2 or TRBV6-3 with TRBJ2-7, with D possibly called TRBD1 or TRBD2 (5 bases each). The CDR3 sequence is 11 residues long. With 2 bases removed from V and 10 bases from J, the gap between germline ends came to 9 bases. Germline CDR1 MNHEY, CDR2 SVGEGT. DNA of the CDR3: TGTGCCAGCAGTTACGGGACCGATCAGTACTTC. Translation: CASSYGTDQYF.

The rearrangement uses TRBV7-9 and TRBJ2-1, with D unresolved. CDR3 size: 13 residues. Germline CDR1 is SEHNR and CDR2 is FQNEAQ (reference sequence). Trimming cost V 5 bases and J 4 bases, with 9 bases left between them. Written as DNA, the CDR3 is TGTGCCAGCAGCACCACGGCGTACAATGAGCAGTTCTTC. This codes for CASSTTAYNEQFF.